Listed here is a single T cell receptor beta chain. These data come from a study of shared clonotypes between healthy human individuals. Data came from immunoSEQ multiplex PCR; TCRdb stores just in-frame clones and leaves some out. In the table there are roughly 2 million clones, 85% to 95% of which are singletons. This clonotype was sampled from a man younger than 30 in good health. The sequenced sample consisted of naive CD4+ T cells sorted from blood. Subset described: CD45RA+ positively selected.

Here the CDR3 reads CASRSGGYQETQYF. The CDR3 nucleotides read TGTGCCAGCAGATCCGGCGGGTACCAAGAGACCCAGTACTTC. The V and J genes are TRBV6-5 and TRBJ2-5, with a tentative D call TRBD2 (5 bases). V was cut by 6 bases and J by 0 bases, with 11 bases left in between. The germline V gene has CDR1 MNHEY and CDR2 SVGAGI. This CDR3 spans 14 amino acids.